This record concerns one T cell receptor beta chain sequence. The antigen it binds to is not known. Base qualities are not at hand, and no much larger clone is one base apart. These data originate in a study of T cell responses to AZD1222 COVID-19 vaccine (dated by TCRdb to about 2021). The study in broad terms: Because spike-specific TCR depth and breadth did not differ between the two schedules, AZD1222 recipients who got a second dose at roughly 4 weeks were pooled with those who got a second dose at roughly 12 weeks. A total of 233 trial participants underwent TCR sequencing, of whom about 200 had received two doses of AZD1222 and about 26 had received two doses of the MenACWY control vaccine. Trial participants were enrolled by age into subgroups of 18-55, 56-69 and 70-plus years, and about 150, 27 and 61 TCR-sequenced participants, respectively, were included in these subgroups.

The time point label corresponds to: baseline before first vaccination. Vaccinee samples were obtained from the UK trials COV001 and COV002, which included a single-blind randomized controlled phase 2/3 trial of AZD1222 (ChAdOx1 nCoV-19) in healthy adults. For TCRbeta chain sequencing, PBMC samples from trial participants were taken at day 0 and at day 28 after the second dose. The CDR3 regions of human TCRbeta chains were analyzed by immunosequencing. Per the original workflow: Repertoire TCRs were checked for matches against a reference library of SARS-CoV-2-specific TCRs that had been generated using the MIRA antigen-specificity platform. Breadth was defined as the fraction of unique TCRs that were SARS-CoV-2-associated, and depth was defined as the fraction of total T cells that were SARS-CoV-2-associated. Using the MIRA data, every spike-specific TCR was mapped to the spike region that the TCR reacted to and assigned to either a CD4 or a CD8 class. Log10-transformed breadth and depth values were compared by one-way ANOVA with Sidak's multiple comparisons tests. Entries here come from immuneACCESS through TCRdb and include only in-frame sequences with V and J called. Some clones fail to appear in such tables; in the studies checked, an unresolved V gene covers under half of the shortfall, and the cause of the remainder is unknown. Clonal size and the V and J genes are those of that table, whereas D and trimming came from the DNA. The sample table shows approximately 120,000 clones, and roughly 90% are seen once. The leading ten clones occupy 0.85% to 1.3% of the sample.

General findings and caveats noted by the study authors: The whole spike protein was spanned by vaccine-associated CD4 TCRs, and dominant responses were seen in regions 160-218 and 743-854. Nearly half of unique spike-specific TCRs reportedly recognized epitopes outside regions mutated in the B.1.351 and B.1.1.7 variants. Most participants were white British and females outnumbered males, and the authors suggested that clonal diversity may have been underestimated. Only five or six AZD1222 recipients were SARS-CoV-2 seropositive at baseline, limiting conclusions about previously exposed vaccinees. A significant rise in spike-specific TCR breadth and depth was observed after two AZD1222 doses relative to day 0 and relative to MenACWY recipients. The 56-69-year group was small, and its depth increase did not reach significance, likely because of low power. Because no day 14 peak-response samples were available, the repertoires could be characterized only after the peak T cell response.

V drops 0 bases and J drops 6 bases, leaving 9 bases in between. Taken from cysteine to phenylalanine, the CDR3 has 14 residues. Only the CDR3 part of the read is kept: 42 bases, read in frame from the first base. For CDR1 and CDR2, the germline V gene lists SGHRS and YFSETQ. Rearrangement joined TRBV5-1 to TRBJ1-4, and perhaps TRBD1 as D gene, on 5 matching bases. This TCR was recovered from an adult in good health. The sequences come from peripheral blood, collected on day 0 of AZD1222 vaccination. The bases read TGCGCCAGCAGCTTGGACAGGCCTGATGAAAAACTGTTTTTT. Translation gives CASSLDRPDEKLFF.